This entry features one T cell receptor beta chain sequence. The antigen is undetermined. This entry belongs to a study of Graves' ophthalmopathy and Graves' hyperthyroidism. RNA transcripts were the source from which TCR beta CDR3 regions were amplified. First-round RT-PCR employed HTBI primers, with a second-round multiplex PCR after it. One entry per CDR3 protein results from TCRdb running MiXCR on the multiplex PCR reads. The table has over a million distinct CDR3 sequences, around a third seen once; the top ten hold 8.5% to 14%. Study conclusions and caveats: A model built from 13 signatures distinguished ophthalmopathy from stable hyperthyroidism with 85% to 90% sensitivity and approximately 82% specificity. Among expanded thyroid clonotypes above 0.001 frequency, most also occurred in blood.

The CDR3 is 12 residues long. Germline CDR1 MNHEY, CDR2 SVGAGI. V was shortened by 10 bases and J by 4 bases, with 10 bases between the two germline ends. Establishment of the diagnosis relied upon clinical symptoms, serum thyroxine, TRAb, thyroid ultrasound and orbital computed tomography. Sequenced material: peripheral blood or thyroid tissue (not recorded which). The V and J genes are TRBV6-5 and TRBJ2-2; D gene unclear. The TCR originated in an adult man with Graves' hyperthyroidism. The CDR3 protein is CAILTSTGELFF. CDR3 nucleotides: TGTGCCATCCTGACGAGCACCGGGGAGCTGTTTTTT.